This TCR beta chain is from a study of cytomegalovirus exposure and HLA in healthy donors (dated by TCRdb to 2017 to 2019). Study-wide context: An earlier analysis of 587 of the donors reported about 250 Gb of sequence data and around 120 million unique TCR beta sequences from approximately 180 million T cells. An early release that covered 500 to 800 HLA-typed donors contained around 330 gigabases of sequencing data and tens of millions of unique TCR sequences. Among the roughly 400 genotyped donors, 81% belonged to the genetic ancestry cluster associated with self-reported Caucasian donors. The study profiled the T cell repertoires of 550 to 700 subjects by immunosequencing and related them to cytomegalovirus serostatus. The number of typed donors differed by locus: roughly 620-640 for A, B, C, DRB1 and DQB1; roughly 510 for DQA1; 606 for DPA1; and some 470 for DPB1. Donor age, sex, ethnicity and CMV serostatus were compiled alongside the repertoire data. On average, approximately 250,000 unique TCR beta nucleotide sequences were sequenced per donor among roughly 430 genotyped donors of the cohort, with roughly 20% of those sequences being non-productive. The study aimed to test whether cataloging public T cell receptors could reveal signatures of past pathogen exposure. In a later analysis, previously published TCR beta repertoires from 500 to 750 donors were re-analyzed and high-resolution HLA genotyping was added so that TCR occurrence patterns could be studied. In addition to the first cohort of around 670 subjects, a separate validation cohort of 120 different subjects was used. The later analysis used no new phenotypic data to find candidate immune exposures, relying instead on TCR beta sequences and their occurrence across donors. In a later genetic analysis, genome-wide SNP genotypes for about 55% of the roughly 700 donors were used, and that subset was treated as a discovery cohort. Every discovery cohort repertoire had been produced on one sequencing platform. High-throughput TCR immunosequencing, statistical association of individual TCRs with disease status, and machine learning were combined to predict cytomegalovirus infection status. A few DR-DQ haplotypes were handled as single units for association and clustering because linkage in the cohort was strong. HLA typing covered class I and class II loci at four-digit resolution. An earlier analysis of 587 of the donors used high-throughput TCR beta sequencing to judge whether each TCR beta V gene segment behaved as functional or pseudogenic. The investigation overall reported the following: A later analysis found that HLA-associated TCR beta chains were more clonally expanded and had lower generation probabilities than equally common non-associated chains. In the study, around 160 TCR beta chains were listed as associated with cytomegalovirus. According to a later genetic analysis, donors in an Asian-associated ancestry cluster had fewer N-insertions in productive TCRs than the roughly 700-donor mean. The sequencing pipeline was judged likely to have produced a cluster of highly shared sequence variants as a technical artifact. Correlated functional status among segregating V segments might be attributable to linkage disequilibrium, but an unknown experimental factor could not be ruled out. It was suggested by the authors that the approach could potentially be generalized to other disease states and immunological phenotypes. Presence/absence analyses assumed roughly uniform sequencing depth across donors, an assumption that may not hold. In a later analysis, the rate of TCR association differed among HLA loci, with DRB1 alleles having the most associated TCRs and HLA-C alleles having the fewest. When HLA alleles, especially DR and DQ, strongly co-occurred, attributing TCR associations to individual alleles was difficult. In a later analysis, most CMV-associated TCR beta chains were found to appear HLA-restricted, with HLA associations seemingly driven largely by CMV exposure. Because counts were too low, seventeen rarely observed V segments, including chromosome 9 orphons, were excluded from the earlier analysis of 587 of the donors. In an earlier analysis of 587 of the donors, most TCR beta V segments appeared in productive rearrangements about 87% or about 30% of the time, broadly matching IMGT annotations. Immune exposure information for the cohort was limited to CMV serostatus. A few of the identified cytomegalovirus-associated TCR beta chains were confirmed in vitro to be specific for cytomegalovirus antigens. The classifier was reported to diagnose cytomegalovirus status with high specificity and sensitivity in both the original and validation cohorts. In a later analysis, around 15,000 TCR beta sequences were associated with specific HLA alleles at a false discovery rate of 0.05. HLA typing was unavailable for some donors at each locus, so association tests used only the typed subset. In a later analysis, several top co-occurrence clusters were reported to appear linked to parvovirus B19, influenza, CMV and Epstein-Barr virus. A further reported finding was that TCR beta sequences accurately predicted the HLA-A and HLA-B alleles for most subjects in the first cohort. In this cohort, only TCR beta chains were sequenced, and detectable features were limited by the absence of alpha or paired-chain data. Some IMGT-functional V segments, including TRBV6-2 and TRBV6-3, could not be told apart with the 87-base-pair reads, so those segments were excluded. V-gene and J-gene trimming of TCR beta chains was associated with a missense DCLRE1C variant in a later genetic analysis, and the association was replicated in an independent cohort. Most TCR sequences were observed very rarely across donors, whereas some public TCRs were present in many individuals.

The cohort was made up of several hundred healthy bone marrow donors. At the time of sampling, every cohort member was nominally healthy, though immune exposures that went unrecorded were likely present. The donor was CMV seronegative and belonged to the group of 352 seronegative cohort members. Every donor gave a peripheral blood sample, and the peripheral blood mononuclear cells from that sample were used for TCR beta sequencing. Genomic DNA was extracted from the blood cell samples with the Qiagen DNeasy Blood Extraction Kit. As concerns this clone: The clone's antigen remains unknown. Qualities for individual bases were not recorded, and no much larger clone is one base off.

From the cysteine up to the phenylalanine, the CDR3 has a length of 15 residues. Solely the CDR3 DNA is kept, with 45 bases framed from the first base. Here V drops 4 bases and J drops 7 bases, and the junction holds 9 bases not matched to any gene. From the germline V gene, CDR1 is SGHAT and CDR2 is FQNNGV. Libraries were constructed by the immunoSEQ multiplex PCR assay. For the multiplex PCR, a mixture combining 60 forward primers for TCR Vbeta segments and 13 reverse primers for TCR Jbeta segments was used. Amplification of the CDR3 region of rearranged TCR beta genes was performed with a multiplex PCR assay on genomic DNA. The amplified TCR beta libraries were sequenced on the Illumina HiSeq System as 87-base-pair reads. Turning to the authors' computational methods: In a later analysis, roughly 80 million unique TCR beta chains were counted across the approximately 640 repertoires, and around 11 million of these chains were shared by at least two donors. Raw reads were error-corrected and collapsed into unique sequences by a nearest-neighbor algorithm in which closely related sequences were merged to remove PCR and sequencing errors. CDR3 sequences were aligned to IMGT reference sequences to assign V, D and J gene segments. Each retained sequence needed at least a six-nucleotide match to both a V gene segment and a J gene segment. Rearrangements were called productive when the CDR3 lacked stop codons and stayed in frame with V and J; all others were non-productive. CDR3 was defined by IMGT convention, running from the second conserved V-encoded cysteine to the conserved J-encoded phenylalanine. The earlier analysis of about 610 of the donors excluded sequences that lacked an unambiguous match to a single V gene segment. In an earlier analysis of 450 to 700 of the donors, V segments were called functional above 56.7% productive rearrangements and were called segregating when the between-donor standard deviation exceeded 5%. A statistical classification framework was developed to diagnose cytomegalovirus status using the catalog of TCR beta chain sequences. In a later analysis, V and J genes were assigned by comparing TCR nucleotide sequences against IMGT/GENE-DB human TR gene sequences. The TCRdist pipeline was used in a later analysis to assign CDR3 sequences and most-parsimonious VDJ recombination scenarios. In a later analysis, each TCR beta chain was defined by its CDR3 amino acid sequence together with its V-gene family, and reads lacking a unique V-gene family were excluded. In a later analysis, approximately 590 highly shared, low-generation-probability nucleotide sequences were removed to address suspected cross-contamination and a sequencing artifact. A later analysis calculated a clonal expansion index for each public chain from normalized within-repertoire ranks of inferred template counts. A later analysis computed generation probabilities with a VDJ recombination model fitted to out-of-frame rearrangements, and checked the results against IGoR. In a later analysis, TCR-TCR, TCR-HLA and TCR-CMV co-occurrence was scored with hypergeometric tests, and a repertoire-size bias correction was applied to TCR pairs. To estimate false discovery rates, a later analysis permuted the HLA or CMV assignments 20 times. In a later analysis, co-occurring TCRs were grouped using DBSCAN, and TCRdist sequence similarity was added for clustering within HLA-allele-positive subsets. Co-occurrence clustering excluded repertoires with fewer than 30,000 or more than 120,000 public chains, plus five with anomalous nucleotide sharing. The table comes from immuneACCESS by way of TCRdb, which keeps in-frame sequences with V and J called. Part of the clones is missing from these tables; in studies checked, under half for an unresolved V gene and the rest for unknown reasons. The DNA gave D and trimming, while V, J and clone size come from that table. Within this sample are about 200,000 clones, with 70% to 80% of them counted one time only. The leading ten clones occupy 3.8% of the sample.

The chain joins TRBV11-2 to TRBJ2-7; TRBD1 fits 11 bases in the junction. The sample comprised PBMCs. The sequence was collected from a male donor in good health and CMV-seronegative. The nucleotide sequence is TGTGCCAGCAGCTCTACCGGGACAGGGGGGATAGAGCAGTACTTC. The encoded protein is CASSSTGTGGIEQYF.